These 20 T cell receptor beta chains were all obtained from the same sample, sequenced in a study of CD8+ T cells in alopecia areata. Treatment noted: oral pan-JAK inhibitor, 5-10 mg twice daily. Investigators isolated RNA and reverse transcribed it into cDNA to act as the sequencing template. Produced via immunoSEQ multiplex PCR; TCRdb's table is partial and in-frame only. The sample includes about 170,000 clones, about 61% of them seen just once. The source material was CD4+ T cells sorted from blood, sampled between weeks 55 and 65, from a patient treated with tofacitinib. Receptors were obtained from a human donor with alopecia areata.

V is TRBV30 and J is TRBJ2-5; D possibly corresponds to TRBD2 (5 bases). The CDR3 is 13 amino acids. Trimming removed 3 bases at V and 1 base at J, with 9 bases between. Germline lookup yields CDR1 GTSNPN and CDR2 SVGIG (reference sequence). The CDR3 DNA follows: TGTGCCTGGAGCACCGGGGTCCAAGAGACCCAGTACTTC. This codes for CAWSTGVQETQYF.

This clone has just a few counts. The chain is built from TRBV4-2 and TRBJ1-1; D unclear. The CDR3 has 13 residues. Trimming left V 4 bases short and J 8 bases short, with 14 bases between. In germline, CDR1 is LGHNA, CDR2 YNFKEQ. CDR3 sequence: CASSLRASQEAFF. As DNA, the CDR3 is TGTGCCAGCAGCCTTAGGGCCTCTCAAGAAGCTTTCTTT.

The CDR3 region is CAWSVRSGSTDTQYF. CDR3 nucleotides: TGTGCCTGGAGTGTAAGGTCTGGTAGCACAGATACGCAGTATTTT. The rearrangement uses TRBV30 and TRBJ2-3; no reliable D call. Germline CDR1 is GTSNPN and CDR2 is SVGIG (reference sequence). Trimming pared 0 bases from V and 0 bases from J, leaving 10 bases between. CDR3 length equals 15 residues.

The chain carries TRBV7-2 and TRBJ2-5; the match to TRBD2 covers 7 bases. The trim removed 0 bases at V and 0 bases at J, leaving 1 base unmatched. This CDR3 region has 15 residues. The V gene's germline CDR1 is SGHTA and CDR2 FQGNSA. In DNA, the CDR3 is TGTGCCAGCAGCTTAGCGGGGGGGAACCAAGAGACCCAGTACTTC. Amino acid sequence: CASSLAGGNQETQYF.

The chain recombines TRBV29-1 with TRBJ2-3; D gene ambiguous. V dropped 7 bases and J dropped 3 bases, with 11 bases sitting between them. The CDR3 is 12 residues long. Germline values: CDR1 SQVTM, CDR2 ANQGSEA. The CDR3 nucleotides are TGCAGCGCGGGTCTGGAGACAGATACGCAGTATTTT. This gives the protein CSAGLETDTQYF.

This clone was seen a handful of times. J is TRBJ1-2 and V is TRBV19; a possible D gene is TRBD1 (5 bases). This CDR3 has 15 residues. V was clipped by 1 base and J by 5 bases, with 14 bases between them. The V gene's germline CDR1 is LNHDA and CDR2 SQIVND (reference sequence). CDR3 residues: CASSIASTGEYGYTF. The CDR3 DNA follows: TGTGCCAGTAGTATAGCTTCCACAGGTGAATATGGCTACACCTTC.

DNA of the CDR3: TGTGCCAGCAGTGTAACAGGGATTGGCGGGGAGCTGTTTTTT. Translating gives CASSVTGIGGELFF. V is TRBV6-6 and J is TRBJ2-2; possible D gene TRBD1, 6 bases. From germline, CDR1 is MNHNY and CDR2 SVGAGI (reference sequence). The CDR3 has 14 residues. V was trimmed by 5 bases and J by 7 bases, leaving 14 bases between them.

This clone was picked up a small number of times. The rearrangement joins TRBV5-1 to TRBJ2-7; no definite D call. Trimming removed 1 base from V and 5 bases from J, with 7 bases in between. Germline V gene sequence: CDR1 SGHRS, CDR2 YFSETQ. The CDR3 runs 12 residues. The CDR3 loop is CASSLTDHEQYF. The CDR3 DNA follows: TGCGCCAGCAGCTTGACCGACCACGAGCAGTACTTC.

The CDR3 sequence: CSAAGTDNQPQHF. CDR3 in DNA: TGCAGCGCTGCCGGGACAGACAATCAGCCCCAGCATTTT. V and J are TRBV29-1 and TRBJ1-5; 7 bases align to TRBD1. Looked up from germline, CDR1 is SQVTM and CDR2 is ANQGSEA. The V and J ends lost 7 bases and 3 bases, in that order; junction bases with no gene match: 6. This CDR3 region has 13 residues.

The chain employs TRBV2 and TRBJ2-7; tentatively, D is TRBD2 (5 bases). The length of the CDR3 is 14 residues. CDR1 SNHLY and CDR2 FYNNEI come from the germline V gene. V gave up 6 bases and J gave up 1 base, with 13 bases separating them. In DNA, the CDR3 is TGTGCCAGCAGGCCGAGGGCAGAGTCCTACGAGCAGTACTTC. This gives the protein CASRPRAESYEQYF.

This clone was seen only a few times. The V call is TRBV4-1, the J call TRBJ1-1, with D hard to call. The CDR3 runs to 13 residues. The germline V gene has CDR1 MGHRA and CDR2 YSYEKL. V lost 0 bases, J lost 5 bases, and 7 bases lay in between. CDR3 DNA: TGCGCCAGCAGCCAAGATGAGAGGACTGAAGCTTTCTTT. Residues: CASSQDERTEAFF.

This clone occurred once. The chain links TRBV30 to TRBJ2-2, with D unresolved. Germline-derived CDR1 and CDR2 are GTSNPN and SVGIG (reference sequence). Trimming left V 4 bases short and J 3 bases short, with 15 bases between. CDR3 length: 15 residues. CDR3 region: CAWNVLGSDTGELFF. The CDR3 bases are TGTGCCTGGAATGTTTTGGGTTCCGACACCGGGGAGCTGTTTTTT. The complete variable domain, with remaining parts taken from reference TRBV30 and TRBJ2-2, reads SQTIHQWPATLVQPVGSPLSLECTVEGTSNPNLYWYRQAAGRGLQLLFYSVGIGQISSEVPQNLSASRPQDRQFILSSKKLLLSDSGFYLCAWNVLGSDTGELFFGEGSRLTVL.

The chain recombines TRBV7-6 with TRBJ1-5; no firm D call. V lost 3 bases and J 15 bases, leaving 3 bases between the germline ends. The CDR3 is 8 residues long. Germline V CDR1 and CDR2: SGHVS, FNYEAQ. The CDR3 DNA reads as TGTGCCAGCAGCTTTGGGCATTTT. This codes for CASSFGHF.

V is TRBV28 and J is TRBJ2-5, with D possibly matching TRBD1 (6 bases). V was shortened by 8 bases and J by 7 bases, with 11 bases between the two germline ends. Germline CDR1 reads MDHEN; CDR2 reads SYDVKM. The CDR3 has 11 amino acids. CDR3 protein: CASVRGGTQYF. CDR3 sequence (DNA): TGTGCCAGCGTCAGGGGCGGGACCCAGTACTTC.

The gene calls are TRBV7-6 and TRBJ1-3; 12 bases map to TRBD1. This CDR3 is built from 18 residues. Trimming removed 2 bases from V and 1 base from J; junction bases left unmatched: 6. Germline CDR1 is SGHVS and CDR2 is FNYEAQ. The CDR3 DNA reads TGTGCCAGCAGCTTAACGGTGGGACAGGGGGCATCTGGAAACACCATATATTTT. It is translated as CASSLTVGQGASGNTIYF.

In its sample, this clone was seen a few times. The genes are TRBV6-9 and TRBJ2-7; 7 bases agree with TRBD2. With V trimmed by 8 bases and J by 0 bases, 10 bases remained unmatched. The CDR3 has 15 residues. In germline, CDR1 is MNHGY, CDR2 SVAAGI. The DNA for the CDR3 is TGTGCCAGCGCCTCTGCGAGCGGGGTCTCCTACGAGCAGTACTTC. Its protein is CASASASGVSYEQYF.

The sample holds a few counts of this clone. The rearrangement uses TRBV18 and TRBJ1-1; D is ambiguous. CDR1 KGHSH and CDR2 LQKENI come from the germline V gene. CDR3 length: 16 residues. Trimming took 0 bases from V and 4 from J, leaving 15 bases between them. The DNA of the CDR3 is TGTGCCAGCTCACCACCGTTGGGAGGGCAAGTCACTGAAGCTTTCTTT. This sequence encodes CASSPPLGGQVTEAFF.

The chain uses TRBV30 and TRBJ2-2; no firm D call. The CDR3 consists of 11 residues. The germline gives CDR1 GTSNPN, CDR2 SVGIG (reference sequence). V was shortened by 4 bases and J by 6 bases, with 6 bases between the two germline ends. DNA for the CDR3: TGTGCCTGGACGAGATCCGGGGAGCTGTTTTTT. Translating gives CAWTRSGELFF.

The chain carries TRBV6-5 and TRBJ1-2; D not certain. V lost 5 bases and J lost 6, with 10 bases in between. From germline, CDR1 is MNHEY and CDR2 SVGAGI. The CDR3 runs 12 residues. DNA for the CDR3: TGTGCCAGCAGTCCGCTGGGCGATGGCTACACCTTC. As protein: CASSPLGDGYTF.

The chain joins TRBV5-1 to TRBJ2-3; possibly TRBD1 for D (6 bases). Germline V CDR1 and CDR2: SGHRS, YFSETQ. This CDR3 is 15 amino acids long. V lost 3 bases and J lost 3, with 14 bases in between. The DNA of the CDR3 is TGCGCCAGCAGCTCAACGGACAGAGGGACAGATACGCAGTATTTT. It codes for CASSSTDRGTDTQYF. Supplemented by reference TRBV5-1 and TRBJ2-3, the full variable domain reads KAGVTQTPRYLIKTRGQQVTLSCSPISGHRSVSWYQQTPGQGLQFLFEYFSETQRNKGNFPGRFSGRQFSNSRSEMNVSTLELGDSALYLCASSSTDRGTDTQYFGPGTRLTVL.